The 32 T cell receptor beta chains given below trace back to one sample, sequenced in a study of T cell clonality in common variable immunodeficiency. The protocol was immunoSEQ multiplex PCR, while the TCRdb copy is restricted to in-frame clones and leaves out a portion. This sample carries tens of thousands of clones, none of them present only once. The sequencing sample was made of peripheral blood mononuclear cells. The receptors come from a person aged 18 to 69 in good health.

In its sample, this clone was seen many times. The read halts 3 residues ahead of the CDR3 end, with the missing end drawn from the germline J gene. This sequence joins TRBV19 and TRBJ1-1, with D possibly matching TRBD1 (6 bases). The CDR3 is 16 residues long. Germline CDR1 and CDR2: LNHDA and SQIVND (reference sequence). Trimming shortened V by 3 bases and J by 2 bases, and 16 bases separated the two germline ends. The CDR3 is CASSIPTGMGNTEAFF. CDR3 DNA, as far as it was read: TGTGCCAGTAGTATCCCGACAGGAATGGGTAACACTGAA.

This clone occurred many times. The read is 3 residues too short to cover the CDR3 end, so that end is filled in from the germline J gene. The gene calls are TRBV7-9 and TRBJ2-7, with D maybe TRBD2 (6 bases). This CDR3 is 14 amino acids long. The germline V gene encodes CDR1 SEHNR and CDR2 FQNEAQ (reference sequence). Trimming stripped 4 bases from V and 0 bases from J, with 10 bases between. The covered CDR3 bases are TGTGCCAGCAGCTCTTGGCGGGACTCCTACGAG. Its protein product is CASSSWRDSYE. The whole CDR3 sequence reads CASSSWRDSYEQYF.

In its sample, this clone was seen many times. The DNA ends 3 residues before the CDR3 does, and the rest of the CDR3 is filled in from the germline J gene. This chain links TRBV18 with TRBJ1-1, with D perhaps matching TRBD1 (5 bases). Trimming removed 8 bases from V and 0 bases from J, with 10 bases in between. The CDR3 extends over 13 amino acids. Germline V gives CDR1 KGHSH, CDR2 LQKENI. The part of the CDR3 DNA that was read is TGTGCCAGCGGGAGACAGATGAACACTGAA. Amino acids: CASGRQMNTE. The complete CDR3 reads CASGRQMNTEAFF.

The sample holds many counts of this clone. With the read ending 3 residues before the CDR3 end, the germline J gene is used to fill in that end. The chain combines TRBV7-9 with TRBJ1-1; D may be TRBD1 (5 bases). Trimming took off 5 bases at V and 1 base at J, with 8 bases between the two ends. CDR3 length: 13 amino acids. Germline CDR1 is SEHNR and CDR2 is FQNEAQ (reference sequence). The CDR3 DNA, read in part, is TGTGCCAGCAGCCAAACAGGGAACACTGAA. This gives the protein CASSQTGNTE. The complete CDR3 sequence is CASSQTGNTEAFF.

The table lists this clone with many counts. The read finishes 3 residues shy of the CDR3 end, and the germline J gene is used to complete it. This sequence joins TRBV2 and TRBJ2-3; the D gene is possibly TRBD1 (5 bases). There are 13 residues in the CDR3. Germline values: CDR1 SNHLY, CDR2 FYNNEI. The V and J ends lost 7 bases and 1 base respectively, with 9 bases between them. CDR3 in amino acids: CASTGARTDTQYF. The part of the CDR3 DNA that was read is TGTGCCAGCACTGGGGCGCGCACAGATACG. Combining the CDR3 with reference TRBV2 and TRBJ2-3 gives the whole variable domain EPEVTQTPSHQVTQMGQEVILRCVPISNHLYFYWYRQILGQKVEFLVSFYNNEISEKSEIFDDQFSVERPDGSNFTLKIRSTKLEDSAMYFCASTGARTDTQYFGPGTRLTVL.

This clone was detected ten times or more. The read is 3 residues too short to cover the CDR3 end, so that end is filled in from the germline J gene. The chain carries TRBV10-3 and TRBJ1-1; D remains unclear. The length of the CDR3 is 13 residues. V lost 2 bases to trimming and J lost 1 base, with 5 bases between them. Germline V gives CDR1 ENHRY, CDR2 SYGVKD. Partial CDR3 DNA: TGTGCCATCAGTGAGGTCGGGAACACTGAA. It yields the protein CAISEVGNTE. The full CDR3 sequence reads CAISEVGNTEAFF.

This clone was observed many times. The CDR3 end falls 3 residues outside the read, so it is completed with the germline J gene. V and J are TRBV19 and TRBJ2-5; 7 bases agree with TRBD2. The V gene end was trimmed by 3 bases and the J gene end by 0 bases; junction bases not matched to a gene: 1. The CDR3 is 14 residues long. Germline CDR1 reads LNHDA; CDR2 reads SQIVND (reference sequence). CDR3 bases read: TGTGCCAGTAGTATCAGCGGGGACCAAGAGACC. As protein: CASSISGDQET. In full, the CDR3 is CASSISGDQETQYF.

This clone came up many times. The CDR3 extends 3 residues past the end of the read, so its final part is completed from the germline J gene. The V gene is TRBV20-1, the J gene TRBJ1-4; D gene unclear. The CDR3 is 15 amino acids. Germline V gene sequence: CDR1 DFQATT, CDR2 SNEGSKA (reference sequence). Trimming shortened V by 0 bases and J by 5 bases, and 13 bases separated the two germline ends. CDR3: CSARDFRRGNEKLFF. The CDR3 bases that were read are TGCAGTGCTAGAGATTTTCGGCGGGGAAATGAAAAA.

On this clone: Read coverage stops 3 residues before the CDR3 terminus; the germline J gene supplies the remainder. V is TRBV29-1 and J is TRBJ2-1, with a possible D match to TRBD2 (5 bases). There are 14 residues in the CDR3. CDR1 SQVTM and CDR2 ANQGSEA come from the germline V gene. V shed 2 bases and J shed 7 bases, with 15 bases lying between them. CDR3 bases read: TGCAGCGTTGAATTGGGTATAGGACTGAATGAG. Translating gives CSVELGIGLNE. The entire CDR3 protein is CSVELGIGLNEQFF.

In its sample, this clone was seen many times. The read comes to an end 3 residues before the CDR3 does, leaving the germline J gene to fill in the end. The gene calls are TRBV7-9 and TRBJ2-7; tentatively, D is TRBD1 (5 bases). CDR1 and CDR2 (germline): SEHNR, FQNEAQ (reference sequence). V lost 0 bases and J lost 3, with 12 bases in between. This CDR3 is 15 amino acids long. CDR3 amino acids: CASSLALDRRYEQYF. The part of the CDR3 DNA that was read is TGTGCCAGCAGCTTAGCGCTCGACAGACGCTACGAG.

This clone was seen many times. The DNA ends 3 residues before the CDR3 does, and the rest of the CDR3 is filled in from the germline J gene. The V call is TRBV5-1, the J call TRBJ1-4; weak D call: TRBD1 (6 bases). The CDR3 covers 15 residues. Germline V gives CDR1 SGHRS, CDR2 YFSETQ. Trimming cost V 8 bases and J 6 bases, with 20 bases left between them. Here the CDR3 reads CASRGNTFRDEKLFF. The CDR3 bases that were read are TGCGCCAGTAGGGGGAATACTTTCAGGGATGAAAAA.

There are many counts of this clone. The CDR3 end is not reached by the read, which stops 3 residues before it; the germline J gene fills it in. The rearrangement joins TRBV4-2 to TRBJ1-5; possibly TRBD1 for D (6 bases). Per germline, CDR1 LGHNA and CDR2 YNFKEQ. The CDR3 is 17 residues long. V lost 1 base and J lost 0, with 13 bases in between. The CDR3 reads CASSQGRGGGSNQPQHF. CDR3 DNA, as far as it was read: TGTGCCAGCAGCCAAGGGAGGGGAGGGGGTAGCAATCAGCCC.

This clone was seen at least ten times. The read ends 3 residues shy of where the CDR3 ends; the end is completed using the germline J gene. The chain couples TRBV20-1 to TRBJ2-2; possibly TRBD2 for D (7 bases). The germline gives CDR1 DFQATT, CDR2 SNEGSKA (reference sequence). The CDR3 has 17 residues. V lost 3 bases, J lost 7 bases, and 24 bases lay in between. CDR3 residues: CSASPPRGRATGGELFF. The part of the CDR3 DNA that was read is TGCAGTGCTAGCCCGCCTAGGGGGAGGGCAACGGGCGGGGAG.

This clone was counted many times. The read is 3 residues too short to cover the CDR3 end, so that end is filled in from the germline J gene. The V and J genes are TRBV20-1 and TRBJ2-7; 7 nucleotides match TRBD1. Per the germline V gene, CDR1 is DFQATT and CDR2 is SNEGSKA (reference sequence). The junction had 11 bases not matched to a gene; V was cut back by 3 bases and J by 6 bases. There are 14 residues in the CDR3. This CDR3 reads CSARKQGMGSEQYF. The sequenced CDR3 bases are TGCAGTGCTAGGAAACAGGGGATGGGATCCGAG.

This clone was counted many times. The read halts 3 residues ahead of the CDR3 end, with the missing end drawn from the germline J gene. The genes are TRBV2 and TRBJ2-1; TRBD2 agrees at 8 bases. V lost 5 bases and J lost 5; bases outside the gene matches: 5. This CDR3 spans 14 amino acids. Germline V gene lookup returns CDR1 SNHLY and CDR2 FYNNEI. CDR3 protein: CASSLRGGDNEQFF. The CDR3 DNA, read in part, is TGTGCCAGCAGTCTACGGGGGGGTGACAATGAG. Complete variable domain (other parts from reference TRBV2 and TRBJ2-1): EPEVTQTPSHQVTQMGQEVILRCVPISNHLYFYWYRQILGQKVEFLVSFYNNEISEKSEIFDDQFSVERPDGSNFTLKIRSTKLEDSAMYFCASSLRGGDNEQFFGPGTRLTVL.

This clone was observed at least ten times. The read ends 3 residues shy of where the CDR3 ends; the end is completed using the germline J gene. V gene TRBV6-2 or TRBV6-3 combines with J gene TRBJ2-1, with a weak D call TRBD2 (5 bases). Germline CDR1 and CDR2: MNHEY and SVGEGT. Trimming shortened V by 4 bases and J by 0 bases, and 16 bases separated the two germline ends. The CDR3 totals 17 residues. CDR3 in amino acids: CASSWPGQAGSYNEQFF. Partial CDR3 DNA: TGTGCCAGCAGTTGGCCTGGGCAGGCGGGCTCCTACAATGAG.

The table lists this clone with many counts. The CDR3 end falls 3 residues outside the read, so it is completed with the germline J gene. V is TRBV4-2 and J is TRBJ1-4, with D hard to call. CDR1 LGHNA and CDR2 YNFKEQ come from the germline V gene. The CDR3 totals 15 residues. The V gene lost 1 base and the J gene lost 10 bases, with 16 bases spanning the gap. The CDR3 loop reads CASSQVGVGLGKLFF. CDR3 DNA, as far as it was read: TGTGCCAGCAGCCAAGTCGGGGTTGGGTTAGGAAAA.

This clone was observed at least ten times. The read finishes 3 residues shy of the CDR3 end, and the germline J gene is used to complete it. The chain recombines TRBV5-1 with TRBJ2-1, with D possibly matching TRBD1 (7 bases). The CDR3 is 15 residues long. CDR1 and CDR2 from the germline V gene are SGHRS and YFSETQ. Deletions cut 4 bases from V and 3 bases from J, with 14 bases between. The CDR3 region is CASSTEGTVYNEQFF. The covered CDR3 bases are TGCGCCAGCAGCACGGAGGGGACAGTCTACAATGAG. Full variable domain (remainder filled in from reference TRBV5-1 and TRBJ2-1): KAGVTQTPRYLIKTRGQQVTLSCSPISGHRSVSWYQQTPGQGLQFLFEYFSETQRNKGNFPGRFSGRQFSNSRSEMNVSTLELGDSALYLCASSTEGTVYNEQFFGPGTRLTVL.

This clone was counted at least ten times. The CDR3 end is not reached by the read, which stops 3 residues before it; the germline J gene fills it in. This chain uses TRBV12-3 or TRBV12-4 with TRBJ1-1; maybe TRBD1 (6 bases). The CDR3 is made up of 13 amino acids. Trimming shortened V by 8 bases and J by 1 base, and 11 bases separated the two germline ends. Partial CDR3 DNA: TGTGCCAGCGGTACAGGGAGGAACACTGAA. As protein: CASGTGRNTE. The CDR3 in full is CASGTGRNTEAFF.

This clone was picked up many times. The read gets to within 3 residues of the CDR3 end, and the germline J gene fills in the rest. The V and J genes are TRBV5-5 and TRBJ2-1; 8 bases are a match to TRBD1. The CDR3 is 15 residues long. With 4 bases clipped from V and 6 bases from J, the junction kept 9 bases outside the gene matches. Germline CDR1 and CDR2: SGHKS and YYEKEE (reference sequence). CDR3 DNA, as far as it was read: TGTGCCAGCAGCCTATGGACAGGGTTCCGCAATGAG. Translation gives CASSLWTGFRNE. The whole CDR3 is CASSLWTGFRNEQFF.

Regarding this clone: Read coverage stops 3 residues before the CDR3 terminus; the germline J gene supplies the remainder. This chain links TRBV10-2 with TRBJ2-7, with D hard to call. Trimming left V 5 bases short and J 4 bases short, with 15 bases between. The CDR3 is 14 amino acids. Germline V CDR1 and CDR2: WSHSY, SAAADI. The CDR3 region is CASSQIQAPYEQYF. CDR3 DNA, as far as it was read: TGCGCCAGCAGTCAGATCCAGGCACCATACGAG.

At least ten counts were recorded for this clone. The DNA read from the CDR3 is TGCAGTGCTAGAGCTGGTGGGGGGGCAAGTTACAATGAG. This gives the protein CSARAGGGASYNE. The entire CDR3 sequence reads CSARAGGGASYNEQFF. The chain links TRBV20-1 to TRBJ2-1; maybe TRBD2 (7 bases). The DNA ends 3 residues before the CDR3 does, and the rest of the CDR3 is filled in from the germline J gene. The CDR3 extends over 16 amino acids. Germline V CDR1 and CDR2: DFQATT, SNEGSKA (reference sequence). V dropped 1 base and J dropped 4 bases, with 17 bases sitting between them.

This clone showed up many times. Read data end 3 residues before the CDR3 end; the end is taken from the germline J gene. The chain links TRBV19 to TRBJ1-1; D uncertain. The V gene lost 5 bases and the J gene lost 1 base, with 14 bases spanning the gap. Germline CDR1 reads LNHDA; CDR2 reads SQIVND (reference sequence). The CDR3 consists of 15 residues. The CDR3 protein is CASSAAHRQNTEAFF. CDR3 DNA, as far as it was read: TGTGCCAGTAGTGCCGCCCATCGACAGAACACTGAA.

The sample holds many counts of this clone. The read gets to within 3 residues of the CDR3 end, and the germline J gene fills in the rest. The chain carries TRBV5-1 and TRBJ2-5, with D possibly being TRBD1 (5 bases). CDR1 SGHRS and CDR2 YFSETQ come from the germline V gene. The length of the CDR3 is 14 residues. V was cut by 4 bases and J by 1 base, with 11 bases left in between. The CDR3 bases that were read are TGCGCCAGCAGCGGCGACAGAGTCCAAGAGACC. It encodes CASSGDRVQET. In full, the CDR3 reads CASSGDRVQETQYF. The full variable domain, in which reference TRBV5-1 and TRBJ2-5 provide the parts outside the CDR3, is KAGVTQTPRYLIKTRGQQVTLSCSPISGHRSVSWYQQTPGQGLQFLFEYFSETQRNKGNFPGRFSGRQFSNSRSEMNVSTLELGDSALYLCASSGDRVQETQYFGPGTRLLVL.

This clone was picked up many times. The read finishes 3 residues shy of the CDR3 end, and the germline J gene is used to complete it. This sequence joins TRBV5-1 and TRBJ1-1, with a possible D match to TRBD1 (5 bases). The CDR3 sequence is 16 residues long. V was shortened by 4 bases and J by 0 bases, with 16 bases between the two germline ends. CDR1 is SGHRS, CDR2 YFSETQ, per germline. The CDR3 loop is CASSLGLGAVNTEAFF. The sequenced part of the CDR3 DNA is TGCGCCAGCAGCCTGGGGTTAGGGGCCGTGAACACTGAA. The full variable domain, its missing parts supplied by reference TRBV5-1 and TRBJ1-1, is KAGVTQTPRYLIKTRGQQVTLSCSPISGHRSVSWYQQTPGQGLQFLFEYFSETQRNKGNFPGRFSGRQFSNSRSEMNVSTLELGDSALYLCASSLGLGAVNTEAFFGQGTRLTVV.

This clone was detected many times. The DNA ends 3 residues before the CDR3 does, and the rest of the CDR3 is filled in from the germline J gene. The chain combines TRBV7-8 with TRBJ2-6; 7 bases map to TRBD1. The junction had 5 bases not matched to a gene; V was cut back by 5 bases and J by 1 base. Per the germline V gene, CDR1 is SGHVS and CDR2 is FQNEAQ. This CDR3 contains 16 residues. The sequenced part of the CDR3 DNA is TGTGCCAGCAGCCAGACGACAGGGTCTGGGGCCAACGTC. Protein product: CASSQTTGSGANV. The entire CDR3 protein reads CASSQTTGSGANVLTF. Full variable domain (outside the CDR3, taken from reference TRBV7-8 and TRBJ2-6): GAGVSQSPRYKVAKRGQDVALRCDPISGHVSLFWYQQALGQGPEFLTYFQNEAQLDKSGLPSDRFFAERPEGSVSTLKIQRTQQEDSAVYLCASSQTTGSGANVLTFGAGSRLTVL.

The sample holds many counts of this clone. The read is 3 residues too short to cover the CDR3 end, so that end is filled in from the germline J gene. This rearrangement joins TRBV2 to TRBJ1-6, with 9 bases identical to TRBD1. Trimming removed 2 bases from V and 10 bases from J; junction bases left unmatched: 12. This CDR3 comprises 17 residues. Germline values: CDR1 SNHLY, CDR2 FYNNEI. This CDR3 reads CASSESRWDRVRSPLHF. Incomplete CDR3 DNA: TGTGCCAGCAGTGAAAGTAGGTGGGACAGGGTTCGCTCACCC.

The sample holds many counts of this clone. CDR3 amino acids: CASSISGTTTDTQYF. The CDR3 DNA, read in part, is TGTGCCAGCAGCATATCCGGGACTACCACAGATACG. The V gene is TRBV7-2, the J gene TRBJ2-3; 7 bases are shared with TRBD2. The observed sequence ends 3 residues before the CDR3 terminus, with the missing tail filled in from the germline J gene. The CDR3 runs to 15 residues. Trimming took 5 bases from V and 2 from J; bases not matched to a gene: 7. The germline V gene has CDR1 SGHTA and CDR2 FQGNSA.

This clone was picked up many times. The read ends 3 residues shy of where the CDR3 ends; the end is completed using the germline J gene. The chain carries TRBV10-3 and TRBJ2-4; D is unclear. CDR3 length: 15 residues. Germline V gene data show CDR1 as ENHRY and CDR2 as SYGVKD. The V and J ends lost 6 bases and 0 bases respectively, with 12 bases between them. The CDR3 DNA, read in part, is TGTGCCATCAGCCCTACTGCTAGAGCCAAAAACATT. Translated, it gives CAISPTARAKNI. The whole CDR3 reads CAISPTARAKNIQYF.

This clone came up many times. The read comes to an end 3 residues before the CDR3 does, leaving the germline J gene to fill in the end. Other DNA sequences in this sample translate to the same CDR3. This chain connects TRBV7-2 to TRBJ2-7, with D perhaps matching TRBD1 (6 bases). CDR1 and CDR2 (germline): SGHTA, FQGNSA. This CDR3 has 14 amino acids. The ends were cut back, 6 bases at V and 2 bases at J, with 14 bases in the middle. CDR3 DNA, as far as it was read: TGTGCCAGCAGTTTAAGGGGGACCACCTACGAG. This codes for CASSLRGTTYE. In full, the CDR3 is CASSLRGTTYEQYF. Using reference TRBV7-2 and TRBJ2-7 for the parts outside the CDR3, the full variable domain is GAGVSQSPSNKVTEKGKDVELRCDPISGHTALYWYRQSLGQGLEFLIYFQGNSAPDKSGLPSDRFSAERTGGSVSTLTIQRTQQEDSAVYLCASSLRGTTYEQYFGPGTRLTVT.

This clone has at least ten counts. The read ends 3 residues early relative to the CDR3; the germline J gene fills the gap. V and J are TRBV7-2 and TRBJ2-7; 7 bases are a match to TRBD1. This CDR3 spans 15 amino acids. With V trimmed by 5 bases and J by 4 bases, 11 bases remained unmatched. Germline V gives CDR1 SGHTA, CDR2 FQGNSA. The CDR3 here is CASSTSGTVSYEQYF. The CDR3 bases that were read are TGTGCCAGCAGCACCTCCGGGACAGTATCTTACGAG.

This clone has a count of ten or more. The read terminates 3 residues before the CDR3 end, so the remaining end is supplied by the germline J gene. The rearrangement uses TRBV4-2 and TRBJ2-7, with D unclear. CDR3 length equals 15 residues. V lost 3 bases and J lost 4, with 16 bases in between. From germline, CDR1 is LGHNA and CDR2 YNFKEQ. CDR3 in amino acids: CASSQGSANSYEQYF. The sequenced part of the CDR3 DNA is TGTGCCAGCAGCCAGGGCTCGGCTAACAGTTACGAG.